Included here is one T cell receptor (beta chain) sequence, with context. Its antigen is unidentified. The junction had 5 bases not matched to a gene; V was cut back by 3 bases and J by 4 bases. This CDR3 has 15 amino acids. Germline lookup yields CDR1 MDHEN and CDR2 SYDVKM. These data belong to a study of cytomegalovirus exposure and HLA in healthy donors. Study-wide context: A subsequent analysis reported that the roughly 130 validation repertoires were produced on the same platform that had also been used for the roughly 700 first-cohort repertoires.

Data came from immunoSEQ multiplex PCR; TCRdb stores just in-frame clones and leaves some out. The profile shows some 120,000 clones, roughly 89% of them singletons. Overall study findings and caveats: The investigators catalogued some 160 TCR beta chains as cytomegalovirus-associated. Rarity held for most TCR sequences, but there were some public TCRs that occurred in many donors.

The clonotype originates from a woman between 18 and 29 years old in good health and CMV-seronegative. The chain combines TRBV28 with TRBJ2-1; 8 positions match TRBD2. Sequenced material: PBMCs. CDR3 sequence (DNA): TGTGCCAGCAGTTTTGAGCGGGGGCCTTACAATGAGCAGTTCTTC. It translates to CASSFERGPYNEQFF.